Listed below are T cell receptor beta chains from one sample, sequenced in a study of CD8 T cells in Susac syndrome. TCRdb reanalysed the immunoSEQ multiplex PCR reads using MiXCR and keeps one entry per CDR3 protein. This sample has about 80,000 distinct CDR3 sequences, with 94% found just once. Material: CD8+ T cells from PBMCs. These receptors originate from a human donor with Susac syndrome. Each CDR3 is given with its conserved first and last residue. The order of the fields is D gene, clone size, V gene, J gene, CDR3 DNA, CDR3 protein. A D gene is named only where the DNA matches it firmly. A row's size may be missing; if present it is once, few, many or a size class.

D gene: NA; clone size: NA; V gene: TRBV12-3/TRBV12-4; J gene: TRBJ2-2; CDR3 DNA: TGTGCCAGCAGCTTAAGCTTGAACACCGGGGAGCTGTTTTTT; CDR3 protein: CASSLSLNTGELFF
D gene: NA; clone size: NA; V gene: TRBV10-2; J gene: TRBJ2-7; CDR3 DNA: TGCGCCAGCGGGAGCGGAGAGCAGTACTTC; CDR3 protein: CASGSGEQYF
D gene: NA; clone size: NA; V gene: TRBV6-1; J gene: TRBJ1-5; CDR3 DNA: TGTGCCAGCAGTGCCTGGGGGGGAAATAGCAATCAGCCCCAGCATTTT; CDR3 protein: CASSAWGGNSNQPQHF
D gene: NA; clone size: NA; V gene: TRBV29-1; J gene: TRBJ1-1; CDR3 DNA: TGCAGCGTGCGATCCGACAATCTGAACACTGAAGCTTTCTTT; CDR3 protein: CSVRSDNLNTEAFF
D gene: NA; clone size: NA; V gene: TRBV13; J gene: TRBJ1-4; CDR3 DNA: TGTGCCAGCAGCTTTTGGCAGGGAGAGGCTAATGAAAAACTGTTTTTT; CDR3 protein: CASSFWQGEANEKLFF
D gene: NA; clone size: NA; V gene: TRBV15; J gene: TRBJ2-1; CDR3 DNA: TGTGCCACCAGCAGAGAGGACGTAGTTTCACAGTTCTTC; CDR3 protein: CATSREDVVSQFF
D gene: TRBD2; clone size: NA; V gene: TRBV15; J gene: TRBJ2-7; CDR3 DNA: TGTGCCACCAGCAACCCCGTTAGCGGGGGGCCCTCCTACGAGCAGTACTTC; CDR3 protein: CATSNPVSGGPSYEQYF
D gene: NA; clone size: NA; V gene: TRBV27; J gene: TRBJ2-7; CDR3 DNA: TGTGCCAGCAGTTTATCAGGGGACACCACCTACGAGCAGTACTTC; CDR3 protein: CASSLSGDTTYEQYF
D gene: NA; clone size: once; V gene: TRBV2; J gene: TRBJ2-1; CDR3 DNA: TGTGCCAGCAGTGAAGCACTAGCTACGTCCTACAATGAGCAGTTCTTC; CDR3 protein: CASSEALATSYNEQFF
D gene: NA; clone size: NA; V gene: TRBV19; J gene: TRBJ2-1; CDR3 DNA: TGTGCCAGTAGTATCAGGGACAATGAGCAGTTCTTC; CDR3 protein: CASSIRDNEQFF
D gene: NA; clone size: NA; V gene: TRBV14; J gene: TRBJ2-3; CDR3 DNA: TGTGCCAGCAGCCACCGGGCAGGATCCTCCACAGATACGCAGTATTTT; CDR3 protein: CASSHRAGSSTDTQYF
D gene: NA; clone size: NA; V gene: TRBV24-1; J gene: TRBJ2-5; CDR3 DNA: TGTGCCACCAGTGTTGGCTTCCAAACGGGAGAGACCCAGTACTTC; CDR3 protein: CATSVGFQTGETQYF
D gene: TRBD1; clone size: once; V gene: TRBV12-3/TRBV12-4; J gene: TRBJ2-7; CDR3 DNA: TGTGCCAGCAACCGCGAGACAGGGGACCGGGAGCAGTACTTC; CDR3 protein: CASNRETGDREQYF
D gene: NA; clone size: NA; V gene: TRBV27; J gene: TRBJ1-1; CDR3 DNA: TGTGCCAGCAGCCGGCATGCCTTGAACACTGAAGCTTTCTTT; CDR3 protein: CASSRHALNTEAFF
D gene: NA; clone size: few; V gene: TRBV2; J gene: TRBJ1-2; CDR3 DNA: TGTGCCAGCAAAGGTGAAGGGCCCTATGGCTACACCTTC; CDR3 protein: CASKGEGPYGYTF
D gene: TRBD2; clone size: NA; V gene: TRBV4-3; J gene: TRBJ2-4; CDR3 DNA: TGCGCCAGCAGCCAAGTGGGGCCAGCGGGGAAAAACATTCAGTACTTC; CDR3 protein: CASSQVGPAGKNIQYF
D gene: NA; clone size: NA; V gene: TRBV29-1; J gene: TRBJ2-7; CDR3 DNA: TGCAGCGTCAGGGTAGCCTACGAGCAGTACTTC; CDR3 protein: CSVRVAYEQYF
D gene: NA; clone size: NA; V gene: TRBV7-8; J gene: TRBJ1-2; CDR3 DNA: TGTGCCAGCAGCTTAGAGCTTCAGGCTTATGGCTACACCTTC; CDR3 protein: CASSLELQAYGYTF
D gene: TRBD1; clone size: NA; V gene: TRBV9; J gene: TRBJ1-5; CDR3 DNA: TGTGCCAGCAGCGGAGGGACAGGGTTCGATCAGCCCCAGCATTTT; CDR3 protein: CASSGGTGFDQPQHF
D gene: NA; clone size: NA; V gene: TRBV3-1; J gene: TRBJ2-2; CDR3 DNA: TGTGCCAGCAGCCAAGAGACCGGCGGGGAGCTGTTTTTT; CDR3 protein: CASSQETGGELFF
D gene: TRBD1; clone size: NA; V gene: TRBV29-1; J gene: TRBJ1-2; CDR3 DNA: TGCAGCGTTGTCCCTTTGACAGGGAATGACTATGGCTACACCTTC; CDR3 protein: CSVVPLTGNDYGYTF
D gene: NA; clone size: NA; V gene: TRBV15; J gene: TRBJ2-3; CDR3 DNA: TGTGCCACCGGTCCGTGGGAATACACAGATACGCAGTATTTT; CDR3 protein: CATGPWEYTDTQYF
D gene: TRBD1; clone size: NA; V gene: TRBV25-1; J gene: TRBJ2-7; CDR3 DNA: TGTGCCAGCAGCGGACAGGGGTACGAGCAGTACTTC; CDR3 protein: CASSGQGYEQYF
D gene: NA; clone size: NA; V gene: TRBV10-3; J gene: TRBJ2-5; CDR3 DNA: TGTGCCATCAGTGACCTAGGGGGGGTGGAGCAGGAGACCCAGTACTTC; CDR3 protein: CAISDLGGVEQETQYF
D gene: NA; clone size: NA; V gene: TRBV27; J gene: TRBJ1-5; CDR3 DNA: TGTGCCAGCAGTTTAAGTAAGGTGGGCAATCAGCCCCAGCATTTT; CDR3 protein: CASSLSKVGNQPQHF
D gene: NA; clone size: NA; V gene: TRBV28; J gene: TRBJ2-3; CDR3 DNA: TGTGCCAGCACCCTTACCTTGGGGACAGATACGCAGTATTTT; CDR3 protein: CASTLTLGTDTQYF
D gene: NA; clone size: NA; V gene: TRBV28; J gene: TRBJ1-5; CDR3 DNA: TGTGCCAGCAGTTTTACCCCCTTGGACGGAGATAGCAATCAGCCCCAGCATTTT; CDR3 protein: CASSFTPLDGDSNQPQHF
D gene: NA; clone size: NA; V gene: TRBV7-9; J gene: TRBJ2-3; CDR3 DNA: TGTGCCAGCAGCTTCCCTTCGGGGGACACAGATACGCAGTATTTT; CDR3 protein: CASSFPSGDTDTQYF
D gene: TRBD2; clone size: NA; V gene: TRBV5-1; J gene: TRBJ2-7; CDR3 DNA: TGCGCCAGCAGCTTTGGGGACTATAACTCCTACGAGCAGTACTTC; CDR3 protein: CASSFGDYNSYEQYF
D gene: NA; clone size: NA; V gene: TRBV7-9; J gene: TRBJ2-7; CDR3 DNA: TGTGCCAGCAGGTACGGGTCGGACGTTTACGAGCAGTACTTC; CDR3 protein: CASRYGSDVYEQYF
D gene: NA; clone size: few; V gene: TRBV29-1; J gene: TRBJ2-5; CDR3 DNA: TGCAGCGTTGGACCTCTGGTAGGCGGGTCGGAGACCCAGTACTTC; CDR3 protein: CSVGPLVGGSETQYF
D gene: NA; clone size: NA; V gene: TRBV27; J gene: TRBJ2-2; CDR3 DNA: TGTGCCAGCACCTTACAGGGAGGCACCGGGGAGCTGTTTTTT; CDR3 protein: CASTLQGGTGELFF
D gene: NA; clone size: NA; V gene: TRBV10-2; J gene: TRBJ2-7; CDR3 DNA: TGCGCCAGCAAGGGCGCCCACTCCTACGAGCAGTACTTC; CDR3 protein: CASKGAHSYEQYF
D gene: TRBD2; clone size: NA; V gene: TRBV27; J gene: TRBJ2-7; CDR3 DNA: TGTGCCAGCAGTCCGGGGGAGACTAGCGGGCCTGGGGAGCAGTACTTC; CDR3 protein: CASSPGETSGPGEQYF
D gene: NA; clone size: NA; V gene: TRBV9; J gene: TRBJ2-4; CDR3 DNA: TGTGCCAGCAGCGTAGGACGAGGTCTAGCCAAAAACATTCAGTACTTC; CDR3 protein: CASSVGRGLAKNIQYF
D gene: NA; clone size: NA; V gene: TRBV27; J gene: TRBJ1-4; CDR3 DNA: TGTGCCAGCAGTCTTGGGGACGGCGTGAGTAGGGTGTTTTTT; CDR3 protein: CASSLGDGVSRVFF
D gene: NA; clone size: NA; V gene: TRBV18; J gene: TRBJ2-4; CDR3 DNA: TGTGCCAGCCCCCCGGAGGCCACGGGATATTTGTCCAAAAACATTCAGTACTTC; CDR3 protein: CASPPEATGYLSKNIQYF
D gene: NA; clone size: NA; V gene: TRBV12-3/TRBV12-4; J gene: TRBJ2-7; CDR3 DNA: TGTGCCAGCGGGGCCGGGCCCTGGGACGAGCAGTACTTC; CDR3 protein: CASGAGPWDEQYF
D gene: TRBD2; clone size: NA; V gene: TRBV28; J gene: TRBJ2-3; CDR3 DNA: TGTGCCAGCAGTTTAAGGCTAGCGGGAGTTCTAGATACGCAGTATTTT; CDR3 protein: CASSLRLAGVLDTQYF
D gene: TRBD1; clone size: NA; V gene: TRBV13; J gene: TRBJ2-7; CDR3 DNA: TGTGCCAGCAGCTGGGGACAGGGGGCTTACGAGCAGTACTTC; CDR3 protein: CASSWGQGAYEQYF
D gene: TRBD2; clone size: NA; V gene: TRBV29-1; J gene: TRBJ2-5; CDR3 DNA: TGCAGCGCTGGAGGGGAGCGGGGCGGGGAGACCCAGTACTTC; CDR3 protein: CSAGGERGGETQYF